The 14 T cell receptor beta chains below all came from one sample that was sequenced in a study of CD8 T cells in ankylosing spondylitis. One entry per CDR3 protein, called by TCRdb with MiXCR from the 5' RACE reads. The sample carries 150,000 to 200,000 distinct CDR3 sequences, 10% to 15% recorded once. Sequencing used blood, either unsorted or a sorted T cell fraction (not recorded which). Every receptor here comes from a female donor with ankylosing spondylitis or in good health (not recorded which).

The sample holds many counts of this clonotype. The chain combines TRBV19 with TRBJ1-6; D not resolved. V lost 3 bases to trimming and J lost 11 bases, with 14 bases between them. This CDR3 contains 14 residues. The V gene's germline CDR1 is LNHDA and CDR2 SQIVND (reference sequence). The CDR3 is CASSMNPGETPLHF. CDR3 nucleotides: TGTGCCAGTAGTATGAATCCAGGAGAAACACCCCTCCACTTT.

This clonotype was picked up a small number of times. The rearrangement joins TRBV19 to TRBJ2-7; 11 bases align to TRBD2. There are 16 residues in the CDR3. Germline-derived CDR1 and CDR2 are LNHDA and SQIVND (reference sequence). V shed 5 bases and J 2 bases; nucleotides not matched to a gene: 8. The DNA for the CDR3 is TGTGCCAGTAGTCGAGGACTAGCGGGCCTTACCTACGAGCAGTACTTC. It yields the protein CASSRGLAGLTYEQYF.

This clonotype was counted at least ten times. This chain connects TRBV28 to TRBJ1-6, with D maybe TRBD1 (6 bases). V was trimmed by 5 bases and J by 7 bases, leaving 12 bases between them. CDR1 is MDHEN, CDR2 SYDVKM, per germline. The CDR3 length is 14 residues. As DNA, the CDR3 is TGTGCCAGCAGTCGGACAGCGGGGAATTCACCCCTCCACTTT. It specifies CASSRTAGNSPLHF. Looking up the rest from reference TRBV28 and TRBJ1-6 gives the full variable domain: DVKVTQSSRYLVKRTGEKVFLECVQDMDHENMFWYRQDPGLGLRLIYFSYDVKMKEKGDIPEGYSVSREKKERFSLILESASTNQTSMYLCASSRTAGNSPLHFGNGTRLTVT.

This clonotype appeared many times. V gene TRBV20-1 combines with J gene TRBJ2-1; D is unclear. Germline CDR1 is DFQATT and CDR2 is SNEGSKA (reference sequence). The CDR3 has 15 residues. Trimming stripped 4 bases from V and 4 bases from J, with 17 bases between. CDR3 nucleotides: TGCAGTGCTATACCCGGCGGTATAATATACAATGAGCAGTTCTTC. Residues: CSAIPGGIIYNEQFF.

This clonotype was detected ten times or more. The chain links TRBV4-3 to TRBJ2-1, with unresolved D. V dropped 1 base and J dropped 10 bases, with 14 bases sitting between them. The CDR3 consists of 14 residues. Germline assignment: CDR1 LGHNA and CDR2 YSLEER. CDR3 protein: CASSQGAQMGEQFF. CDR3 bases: TGCGCCAGCAGCCAAGGGGCCCAAATGGGGGAGCAGTTCTTC.

CDR3 sequence (DNA): TGCGCCAGCAGCCAAGATCGGGGACTAGAGACCCAGTACTTC. Its translation: CASSQDRGLETQYF. The V and J genes are TRBV4-3 and TRBJ2-5; weak D call: TRBD2 (6 bases). CDR3 length equals 14 residues. CDR1 is LGHNA and CDR2 is YSLEER in the germline V gene. Trimming cost V 0 bases and J 4 bases, with 9 bases left between them.

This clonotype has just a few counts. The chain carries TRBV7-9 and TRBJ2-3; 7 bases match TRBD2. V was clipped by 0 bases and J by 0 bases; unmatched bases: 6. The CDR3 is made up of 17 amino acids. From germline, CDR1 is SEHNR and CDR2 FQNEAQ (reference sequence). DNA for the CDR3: TGTGCCAGCAGCTTAGCGAGGTCGGGGGGAAGCACAGATACGCAGTATTTT. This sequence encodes CASSLARSGGSTDTQYF. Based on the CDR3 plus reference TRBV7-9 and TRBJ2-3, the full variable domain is DTGVSQNPRHKITKRGQNVTFRCDPISEHNRLYWYRQTLGQGPEFLTYFQNEAQLEKSRLLSDRFSAERPKGSFSTLEIQRTEQGDSAMYLCASSLARSGGSTDTQYFGPGTRLTVL.

CDR3 protein: CSAAQGETQYF. The DNA for the CDR3 is TGCAGTGCTGCACAGGGGGAGACCCAGTACTTC. V gene TRBV20-1 combines with J gene TRBJ2-5; 7 nucleotides match TRBD1. Germline CDR1 DFQATT, CDR2 SNEGSKA (reference sequence). This CDR3 spans 11 amino acids. V gave up 5 bases and J gave up 5 bases; unmatched junction bases: 2.

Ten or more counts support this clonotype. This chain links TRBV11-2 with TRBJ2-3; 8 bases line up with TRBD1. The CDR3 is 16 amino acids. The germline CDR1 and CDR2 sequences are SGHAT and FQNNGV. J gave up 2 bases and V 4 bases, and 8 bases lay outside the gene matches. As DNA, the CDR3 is TGTGCCAGCAGCTACCTTGGGACAGGACTCACAGATACGCAGTATTTT. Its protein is CASSYLGTGLTDTQYF. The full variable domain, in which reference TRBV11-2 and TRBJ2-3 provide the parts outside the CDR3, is EAGVAQSPRYKIIEKRQSVAFWCNPISGHATLYWYQQILGQGPKLLIQFQNNGVVDDSQLPKDRFSAERLKGVDSTLKIQPAKLEDSAVYLCASSYLGTGLTDTQYFGPGTRLTVL.

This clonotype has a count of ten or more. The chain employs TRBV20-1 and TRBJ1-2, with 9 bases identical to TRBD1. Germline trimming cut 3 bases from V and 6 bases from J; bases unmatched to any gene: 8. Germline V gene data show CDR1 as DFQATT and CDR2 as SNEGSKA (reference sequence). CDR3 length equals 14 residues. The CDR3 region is CSASQIGQGNGYTF. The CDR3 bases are TGCAGTGCTAGCCAAATCGGACAGGGGAATGGCTACACCTTC.

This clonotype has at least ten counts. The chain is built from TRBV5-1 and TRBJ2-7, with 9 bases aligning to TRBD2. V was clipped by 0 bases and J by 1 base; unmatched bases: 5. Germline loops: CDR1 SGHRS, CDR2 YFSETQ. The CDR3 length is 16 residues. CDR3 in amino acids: CASSLGLAGLSYEQYF. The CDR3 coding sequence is TGCGCCAGCAGCTTGGGGCTAGCGGGACTATCCTACGAGCAGTACTTC.

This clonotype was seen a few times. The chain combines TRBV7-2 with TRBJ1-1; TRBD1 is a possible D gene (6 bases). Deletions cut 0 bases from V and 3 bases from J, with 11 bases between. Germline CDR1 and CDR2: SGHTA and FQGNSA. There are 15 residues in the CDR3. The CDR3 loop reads CASSLAPGGHTEAFF. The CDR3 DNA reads TGTGCCAGCAGCTTAGCGCCGGGGGGGCACACTGAAGCTTTCTTT.

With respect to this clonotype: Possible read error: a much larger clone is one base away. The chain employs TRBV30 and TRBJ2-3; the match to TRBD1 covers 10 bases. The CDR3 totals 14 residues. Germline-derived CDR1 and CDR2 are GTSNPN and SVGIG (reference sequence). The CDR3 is CVPGTGDFADTQYF. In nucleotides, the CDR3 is TGTGTCCCCGGGACAGGGGATTTTGCGGATACGCAGTATTTT.

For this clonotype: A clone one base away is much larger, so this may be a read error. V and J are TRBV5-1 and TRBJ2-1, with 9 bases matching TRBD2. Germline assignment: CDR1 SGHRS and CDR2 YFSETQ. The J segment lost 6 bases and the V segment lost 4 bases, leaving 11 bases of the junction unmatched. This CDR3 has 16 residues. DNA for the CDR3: TGCGCCAGCAGCCTGGTTGGGCCAGCGGGAGGCAATGAGCAGTTCTTC. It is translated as CASSLVGPAGGNEQFF.